This section outlines one T cell receptor (beta chain) sequence together with its context. Its cognate antigen is unknown. This CDR3 region has 15 residues. The junction had 11 bases not matched to a gene; V was cut back by 7 bases and J by 7 bases. Germline values: CDR1 LGHNT, CDR2 FRNRAP. The entry originates in a study of long-term antiretroviral therapy in people with HIV. Study-wide results and caveats: Blood, drawn from the mid-2000s to the late 2010s, may reflect older ART regimens.

Version v3.0 of the immunoSEQ assay ran at survey level. Generated by immunoSEQ multiplex PCR, the TCRdb table keeps only in-frame clones and is missing some. The profile shows about 21,000 clones, around 90% of them singletons. The receptor was derived from a man aged 55 to 70 with HIV. The sequenced sample was unsorted PBMCs, obtained 2.3 years after starting antiretroviral therapy. This chain connects TRBV12-5 to TRBJ2-7; TRBD2 matches at 12 bases. CDR3 nucleotides: TGTGCTAGTGCTGTGTGGACTAGCGGGACAGGGGAGCAGTACTTC. Translated: CASAVWTSGTGEQYF.